A single sample gave rise to the 26 T cell receptor beta chains below, sequenced in a study of blood T cells in healthy people across ages (dated by TCRdb to 2013 to 2016). Libraries were constructed by 5' RACE. These reads were obtained on an Illumina HiSeq 2500. A second 7 to 11 cycle PCR used a sample-barcoded 5' primer and a J-beta primer mix. TCRdb redid the processing of the public reads, applying fastp at Q25 and MiXCR, and retained in-frame beta chains. Rows are combined by CDR3 protein, so each entry shows the most common genes and DNA. The sample table shows fewer than 600,000 distinct CDR3 sequences, and around a quarter are seen once. The ten top clones hold about 3.3% of the sample. These same data were also listed under a study on T cells of mothers and their children.

Sequenced input: blood. These receptors were obtained from a boy aged 2 to 10 in good health.

This clonotype was seen only a few times. Being one base from a much bigger clone, this may be a read error. The rearrangement joins TRBV7-9 to TRBJ2-5; D is unclear. Judging by the DNA end, TRBJ2-7 fits better; the J call may be wrong. CDR1 is SEHNR and CDR2 is FQNEAQ in the germline V gene (reference sequence). The CDR3 is 11 residues long. This chain's CDR3 is CASSFSDEQYF. The CDR3 coding sequence is TGTGCCAGCAGCTTCTCGGACGAGCAGTACTTC.

In this sample, this clonotype turned up a few times. This sequence joins TRBV12-5 and TRBJ1-4; TRBD1 is a possible D gene (5 bases). The germline CDR1 and CDR2 sequences are LGHNT and FRNRAP. The CDR3 sequence is 14 residues long. V lost 4 bases to trimming and J lost 6 bases, with 12 bases between them. For the CDR3, the DNA is TGTGCTAGTGGTTCGCTGTCAGGGTATGAAAAACTGTTTTTT. This codes for CASGSLSGYEKLFF.

This clonotype occurred a few times. J is TRBJ2-2 and V is TRBV10-3; D is unclear. The V gene lost 0 bases and the J gene lost 8 bases, with 4 bases spanning the gap. Germline V CDR1 and CDR2: ENHRY, SYGVKD. The CDR3 totals 12 residues. The CDR3 DNA reads TGTGCCATCAGTGAGTCCGTTGGGGAGCTGTTTTTT. Its translation is CAISESVGELFF.

The V and J genes are TRBV18 and TRBJ1-2, with unresolved D. The CDR3 length is 14 residues. V was shortened by 0 bases and J by 6 bases, with 11 bases between the two germline ends. Per germline, CDR1 KGHSH and CDR2 LQKENI. The CDR3 is CASSPPRRWDGYTF. As DNA, the CDR3 is TGTGCCAGCTCACCACCGCGGCGGTGGGATGGCTACACCTTC.

V is TRBV6-6 and J is TRBJ2-2; tentative D call: TRBD1 (5 bases). This CDR3 region has 13 residues. Trimming stripped 7 bases from V and 5 bases from J, with 11 bases between. The germline gives CDR1 MNHNY, CDR2 SVGAGI (reference sequence). CDR3 coding DNA: TGTGCCAGCAATCAAGGGGTGACCGGGGAGCTGTTTTTT. Translation gives CASNQGVTGELFF.

The chain carries TRBV30 and TRBJ1-2, with D maybe TRBD1 (5 bases). Trimming took 0 bases from V and 1 from J, leaving 6 bases between them. The germline CDR1 and CDR2 sequences are GTSNPN and SVGIG (reference sequence). The CDR3 extends over 13 amino acids. The CDR3: CAWSVDSNYGYTF. The CDR3 region has the DNA TGTGCCTGGAGTGTCGACAGTAACTATGGCTACACCTTC.

The V and J genes are TRBV7-9 and TRBJ2-7, with 9 positions matching TRBD1. From germline, CDR1 is SEHNR and CDR2 FQNEAQ (reference sequence). The CDR3 consists of 14 residues. Trimming removed 5 bases from V and 4 bases from J; junction bases left unmatched: 6. In DNA form, the CDR3 reads TGTGCCAGCAGCCCCCGGACAGGGGAGTACGAGCAGTACTTC. Amino acids: CASSPRTGEYEQYF.

The V gene is TRBV7-9, the J gene TRBJ2-3; unclear D gene. The CDR3 spans 14 residues. V lost 3 bases to trimming and J lost 9 bases, with 16 bases between them. The germline V gene has CDR1 SEHNR and CDR2 FQNEAQ (reference sequence). CDR3 sequence (DNA): TGTGCCAGCAGCTTTTTCGGCCGTGTTGTAACGCAGTATTTT. It codes for CASSFFGRVVTQYF.

The V and J genes are TRBV6-6 and TRBJ1-1; D gene unclear. The CDR3 has 14 residues. Germline V gene sequence: CDR1 MNHNY, CDR2 SVGAGI (reference sequence). Trimming cost V 3 bases and J 10 bases, with 18 bases left between them. As DNA, the CDR3 is TGTGCCAGCAGTTATTCTGGAGAGACACCAGGAGCTTTCTTT. Encoded protein: CASSYSGETPGAFF.

This clonotype was found a few times. V and J are TRBV10-3 and TRBJ1-2, with D possibly TRBD1 on 5 matching bases. Looked up from germline, CDR1 is ENHRY and CDR2 is SYGVKD. The CDR3 runs to 13 residues. V dropped 4 bases and J dropped 4 bases, with 10 bases sitting between them. The CDR3, as DNA: TGTGCCATCAGTGCGGGGGGTACCTATGGCTACACCTTC. This codes for CAISAGGTYGYTF.

This sequence joins TRBV29-1 and TRBJ2-2; the D gene is possibly TRBD1 (6 bases). V lost 6 bases and J 5 bases, leaving 13 bases between the germline ends. Per germline, CDR1 SQVTM and CDR2 ANQGSEA. CDR3 length: 13 residues. The CDR3 reads CSVTGSWTGELFF. In DNA form, the CDR3 reads TGCAGCGTAACAGGGAGTTGGACCGGGGAGCTGTTTTTT.

The chain carries TRBV5-5 and TRBJ1-4, with 8 bases matching TRBD1. The CDR3 is 15 residues long. The junction had 5 bases not matched to a gene; V was cut back by 1 base and J by 6 bases. Germline V gives CDR1 SGHKS, CDR2 YYEKEE (reference sequence). The chain's CDR3 is CASSLTTGEHEKLFF. CDR3 nucleotides: TGTGCCAGCAGCTTGACGACAGGGGAGCATGAAAAACTGTTTTTT.

The V call is TRBV21-1, the J call TRBJ1-5. TRBV21-1 is a recognized pseudogene. This CDR3 contains 12 residues. In DNA, the CDR3 is TGTGCCAGCAGCAAAGGGTATCAGCCCCAGCATTTT. It codes for CASSKGYQPQHF.

The rearrangement joins TRBV23-1 to TRBJ2-1, with D perhaps TRBD2 (6 bases). TRBV23-1 is classed as an ORF, of uncertain function. CDR3 size: 13 residues. DNA for the CDR3: TGCGTTACTCGGGGGATCTTCTACAATGAGCAGTTCTTC. Translation: CVTRGIFYNEQFF.

As DNA, the CDR3 is TGTGCCAGTCCGCCTCCGGGACAAGAATACGAGCAGTACTTC. Amino acid sequence: CASPPPGQEYEQYF. The chain joins TRBV7-9 to TRBJ2-7, with D possibly matching TRBD1 (6 bases). Germline lookup yields CDR1 SEHNR and CDR2 FQNEAQ (reference sequence). This CDR3 has 14 amino acids. Trimming pared 9 bases from V and 4 bases from J, leaving 19 bases between.

This chain connects TRBV7-2 to TRBJ1-3; 10 bases are a match to TRBD1. The CDR3 consists of 17 residues. The V gene's germline CDR1 is SGHTA and CDR2 FQGNSA. V dropped 2 bases and J dropped 0; count of bases not matched to a gene: 4. The CDR3 loop is CASSLRDRGFSGNTIYF. The CDR3 DNA is TGTGCCAGCAGCTTAAGGGACAGGGGCTTCTCTGGAAACACCATATATTTT.

This clonotype has a handful of counts. This chain joins TRBV9 and TRBJ2-1; 9 nucleotides agree with TRBD2. V shed 0 bases, J shed 8 bases, and the junction held 9 bases outside the gene matches. Germline V CDR1 and CDR2: SGDLS, YYNGEE. This CDR3 has 16 amino acids. The CDR3 DNA follows: TGTGCCAGCAGCGTAGGACGGCGGGGGGGCCGAGATGAGCAGTTCTTC. This sequence encodes CASSVGRRGGRDEQFF. Together with reference TRBV9 and TRBJ2-1, the CDR3 gives the full variable domain: DSGVTQTPKHLITATGQRVTLRCSPRSGDLSVYWYQQSLDQGLQFLIQYYNGEERAKGNILERFSAQQFPDLHSELNLSSLELGDSALYFCASSVGRRGGRDEQFFGPGTRLTVL.

This clonotype was seen a handful of times. The chain has TRBV5-1 and TRBJ2-3; 7 bases line up with TRBD1. Germline V gives CDR1 SGHRS, CDR2 YFSETQ. The CDR3 is made up of 14 amino acids. Unmatched junction bases numbered 2, after V lost 0 bases and J lost 4 bases. The CDR3 is CASSLEGASDTQYF. CDR3 nucleotide sequence: TGCGCCAGCAGCTTGGAGGGGGCGTCAGATACGCAGTATTTT.

The rearrangement links TRBV4-1 to TRBJ2-3; TRBD1 might be the D (6 bases). There are 14 residues in the CDR3. Trimming took off 3 bases at V and 4 bases at J, with 11 bases between the two ends. Germline lookup yields CDR1 MGHRA and CDR2 YSYEKL. CDR3 DNA sequence: TGCGCCAGCAGCCACTATCAGGGGTCAGATACGCAGTATTTT. Its protein product is CASSHYQGSDTQYF.

The chain uses TRBV3-1 and TRBJ1-4; possible D gene TRBD1, 6 bases. This CDR3 has 11 residues. V lost 8 bases and J 14 bases, leaving 15 bases between the germline ends. Germline CDR1 and CDR2: LGHDT and YNNKEL (reference sequence). The CDR3 coding sequence is TGTGCCAGCTGGGGGCCCAAGGGGCTGTTTTTT. It codes for CASWGPKGLFF.

This clonotype was seen only a few times. The chain uses TRBV20-1 and TRBJ2-5; perhaps TRBD2 as D (5 bases). The DNA end is a closer match to TRBJ2-7, so the J assignment may be wrong. Germline CDR1 DFQATT, CDR2 SNEGSKA (reference sequence). CDR3 length: 11 amino acids. In DNA form, the CDR3 reads TGCAGTGCTACACGGGATGCCGAGCAGTACTTC. It translates to CSATRDAEQYF.

This clonotype was detected only a few times. The chain uses TRBV5-1 and TRBJ2-5, with 12 bases matching TRBD2. The J call may be mistaken, given a closer DNA end match to TRBJ2-7. CDR3 length: 16 amino acids. Germline-derived CDR1 and CDR2 are SGHRS and YFSETQ. The chain's CDR3 is CASSHTSGRSSYEQYF. CDR3 nucleotide sequence: TGCGCCAGCAGCCATACTAGCGGGAGGAGCTCCTACGAGCAGTACTTC.

This chain connects TRBV13 to TRBJ2-7; 7 bases line up with TRBD1. The V segment lost 4 bases and the J segment 4 bases; nucleotides outside the gene matches: 7. The CDR3 consists of 14 residues. Germline V gives CDR1 PRHDT, CDR2 FYEKMQ (reference sequence). CDR3 bases: TGTGCCAGCAGCTCACCGGACAGGCTATACGAGCAGTACTTC. Amino acid sequence: CASSSPDRLYEQYF.

This clonotype was detected only a few times. The J gene is TRBJ1-2, the V gene TRBV4-1; D uncertain. The V gene lost 1 base and the J gene lost 8 bases, with 11 bases spanning the gap. This CDR3 comprises 13 residues. Germline CDR1 is MGHRA and CDR2 is YSYEKL. This CDR3 reads CASSQVRSEGYTF. Written as DNA, the CDR3 is TGCGCCAGCAGCCAAGTGCGGTCAGAAGGCTACACCTTC.

The chain couples TRBV4-1 to TRBJ2-1; no reliable D call. The V gene's germline CDR1 is MGHRA and CDR2 YSYEKL. V was clipped by 0 bases and J by 5 bases, with 11 bases between them. CDR3 size: 15 residues. Here the CDR3 DNA reads TGCGCCAGCAGCCAAGAGGCTAACTGGCACAATGAGCAGTTCTTC. Translating it yields CASSQEANWHNEQFF.

The V call is TRBV7-2, the J call TRBJ2-5; tentatively, D is TRBD1 (6 bases). Germline values: CDR1 SGHTA, CDR2 FQGNSA. V dropped 2 bases and J dropped 4 bases, with 14 bases sitting between them. The CDR3 consists of 15 residues. The CDR3 protein is CASSLSGLRGETQYF. CDR3 nucleotide sequence: TGTGCCAGCAGCTTATCGGGCCTCAGGGGAGAGACCCAGTACTTC.